What follows describes a single T cell receptor (beta chain). As processed by the authors: Estimates of nucleated cell counts were drawn from the amplification of reference gene primers. Measured with immunoSEQ multiplex PCR; TCRdb has only the in-frame clones, and not every one. From that table come the V and J calls and clone size; the DNA was used to work out D and trimming. Of roughly 70,000 clones detected, nearly 80% appear once; the ten largest clones hold approximately 6%. With V trimmed by 5 bases and J by 7 bases, 10 bases remained unmatched. Looked up from germline, CDR1 is SEHNR and CDR2 is FQNEAQ (reference sequence). The CDR3 is made up of 15 amino acids. The sample comes from a study of blood T cell repertoires in COVID-19. Turning to the study itself: PBMCs, B-cell-depleted T cells, or T cells provided the cDNA or gDNA that made up the material.

The TCR comes from a woman aged 60-70 years with acute or convalescent COVID-19. Input material: peripheral blood. The chain uses TRBV7-9 and TRBJ2-2, with 7 bases fitting TRBD1. CDR3 sequence (DNA): TGTGCCAGCAGCCTTAGGGACAGTCGAGACGGGGAGCTGTTTTTT. It codes for CASSLRDSRDGELFF.